The rows below give T cell receptor beta chains drawn from one sample of a study of CD8 T cells in ankylosing spondylitis. In TCRdb, the 5' RACE reads were re-called with MiXCR into one record per CDR3 protein. The repertoire holds more than 200,000 distinct CDR3 sequences, with more than 20% as singletons. Sequenced sample: blood, either unsorted or a sorted T cell fraction (not recorded which). Receptors were obtained from a male donor with ankylosing spondylitis or in good health (not recorded which). Both conserved end residues are part of each CDR3. A D gene is named only where the DNA matches it firmly. Rows may omit the clone size; those that give it use once, few, many or a size class.

J	D	V	size	CDR3	DNA
TRBJ1-1	-	TRBV20-1	few	CSATDTEAFF	TGCAGTGCTACGGACACTGAAGCTTTCTTT
TRBJ2-7	-	TRBV10-3	-	CAIGGGAGSPSYEQYF	TGTGCCATCGGAGGGGGGGCCGGATCCCCCTCCTACGAGCAGTACTTC
TRBJ2-7	-	TRBV20-1	-	CSAVGTGQYF	TGCAGTGCTGTCGGAACAGGGCAGTACTTC
TRBJ2-1	TRBD2	TRBV20-1	-	CSATSGGSYNEQFF	TGCAGTGCTACTAGCGGGGGCTCCTACAATGAGCAGTTCTTC
TRBJ2-4	TRBD2	TRBV29-1	many	CSVLLAGANIQYF	TGCAGCGTCCTACTAGCGGGGGCGAACATTCAGTACTTC
TRBJ2-4	-	TRBV5-6	many	CASSLDTGQNIQYF	TGTGCCAGCAGCTTGGATACGGGCCAAAACATTCAGTACTTC
TRBJ1-2	-	TRBV12-3/TRBV12-4	many	CASSTPAGPNYGYTF	TGTGCCAGCAGTACCCCGGCGGGGCCCAACTATGGCTACACCTTC
TRBJ1-2	-	TRBV11-2	few	CASSLAPGYYGYTF	TGTGCCAGCAGCTTAGCCCCAGGGTACTATGGCTACACCTTC
TRBJ2-2	-	TRBV25-1	-	CASSDPRKGDTGELFF	TGTGCCAGCAGTGACCCCAGGAAGGGTGACACCGGGGAGCTGTTTTTT
TRBJ2-7	-	TRBV6-5	-	CASSYSGIRTAGDEQYF	TGTGCCAGCAGTTACTCCGGCATAAGGACGGCCGGGGACGAGCAGTACTTC
TRBJ2-7	-	TRBV24-1	few	CATSARGSYEQYF	TGTGCCACCAGTGCTCGGGGCTCCTACGAGCAGTACTTC
TRBJ2-1	-	TRBV20-1	few	CSAPLFAGGEQFF	TGCAGTGCCCCCCTCTTTGCCGGGGGAGAGCAGTTCTTC
TRBJ2-1	TRBD2	TRBV12-3/TRBV12-4	many	CASSRGTRRDNEQFF	TGTGCCAGCAGTAGGGGGACTAGACGAGACAATGAGCAGTTCTTC
TRBJ2-3	-	TRBV29-1	many	CSVSGGWPSTDTQYF	TGCAGCGTTAGTGGGGGGTGGCCTAGCACAGATACGCAGTATTTT
TRBJ2-7	TRBD1	TRBV20-1	few	CSAKTGYHEQYF	TGCAGTGCCAAGACAGGGTACCACGAGCAGTACTTC
TRBJ1-2	-	TRBV3-1	-	CASSQGPPQPYGYTF	TGTGCCAGCAGCCAAGGTCCACCCCAACCTTATGGCTACACCTTC
TRBJ2-2	-	TRBV5-1	-	CASSRDIDRTGELFF	TGCGCCAGCAGCCGGGACATTGATAGGACCGGGGAGCTGTTTTTT
TRBJ2-4	-	TRBV12-3/TRBV12-4	many	CASSWRAPAKNIQYF	TGTGCCAGCAGTTGGAGGGCCCCAGCCAAAAACATTCAGTACTTC
TRBJ1-1	-	TRBV7-9	-	CASSLGVEDTEAFF	TGTGCCAGCAGCTTAGGTGTCGAGGACACTGAAGCTTTCTTT
TRBJ1-4	-	TRBV29-1	many	CSVEESGREGLFF	TGCAGCGTTGAAGAGTCGGGGAGGGAAGGGCTGTTTTTT
TRBJ2-4	TRBD1	TRBV20-1	many	CSASLLTGRKNIQYF	TGCAGTGCTAGCCTCTTGACAGGGCGCAAAAACATTCAGTACTTC
TRBJ2-2	-	TRBV20-1	-	CSASTGTGSTGELFF	TGCAGTGCTAGTACAGGGACGGGTAGCACCGGGGAGCTGTTTTTT
TRBJ1-6	-	TRBV6-1	-	CASSPLGAVNSPLHF	TGTGCCAGCAGCCCCCTAGGGGCAGTTAATTCACCCCTCCACTTT
TRBJ2-3	TRBD1	TRBV29-1	once	CSVAGTATPVDTQYF	TGCAGCGTGGCCGGGACAGCTACCCCTGTGGATACGCAGTATTTT
TRBJ1-5	-	TRBV12-5	few	CASGSVSASHSNQPQHF	TGTGCTAGTGGCTCCGTCTCAGCCTCTCATAGCAATCAGCCCCAGCATTTT
TRBJ2-1	TRBD2	TRBV7-7	-	CASSSELAGNEQFF	TGTGCCAGCAGCTCCGAACTAGCGGGCAATGAGCAGTTCTTC
TRBJ2-7	TRBD2	TRBV10-3	-	CATGLAAPYEQYF	TGTGCCACTGGACTAGCGGCCCCCTACGAGCAGTACTTC
TRBJ2-3	-	TRBV10-3	few	CAISEPSFTDTQYF	TGTGCCATCAGTGAACCGTCGTTCACAGATACGCAGTATTTT
TRBJ2-1	TRBD2	TRBV14	once	CASSQVFSGKYNEQFF	TGTGCCAGCAGCCAAGTTTTTAGCGGGAAGTACAATGAGCAGTTCTTC
TRBJ2-5	-	TRBV6-1	few	CASGGTQAGETQYF	TGTGCCAGCGGCGGGACCCAGGCGGGAGAGACCCAGTACTTC
TRBJ1-2	-	TRBV5-1	many	CASSFKGEEGYTF	TGCGCCAGCAGCTTTAAAGGGGAGGAAGGCTACACCTTC
TRBJ2-5	-	TRBV10-3	many	CAIQSGETQYF	TGTGCCATCCAAAGCGGGGAGACCCAGTACTTC
TRBJ1-5	-	TRBV6-6	many	CASSPRENQPQHF	TGTGCCAGCAGCCCAAGGGAGAATCAGCCCCAGCATTTT
TRBJ2-2	-	TRBV12-3/TRBV12-4	many	CASSVRIPTGELFF	TGTGCCAGCAGCGTGAGGATACCCACCGGGGAGCTGTTTTTT
TRBJ2-2	TRBD1	TRBV12-3/TRBV12-4	-	CASKRQGDPGELFF	TGTGCCAGCAAACGACAGGGGGATCCCGGGGAGCTGTTTTTT
TRBJ2-1	-	TRBV7-9	few	CASSLMVGDEQFF	TGTGCCAGCAGCTTAATGGTCGGCGATGAGCAGTTCTTC
TRBJ2-2	-	TRBV14	-	CASSQGALLELFF	TGTGCCAGCAGCCAAGGGGCCCTTTTGGAGCTGTTTTTT
TRBJ2-6	-	TRBV10-3	many	CAISARDTLAPPSGANVLTF	TGTGCCATCAGCGCTCGGGACACCTTGGCACCTCCCTCTGGGGCCAACGTCCTGACTTTC
TRBJ1-5	-	TRBV20-1	many	CSARASNQPQHF	TGCAGTGCTAGGGCAAGCAATCAGCCCCAGCATTTT
TRBJ2-7	TRBD1	TRBV5-6	few	CASSPAPGQGPWQYF	TGTGCCAGCAGCCCAGCGCCGGGACAGGGGCCTTGGCAGTACTTC
TRBJ2-6	-	TRBV11-2	-	CASSPRVANVLTF	TGTGCCAGCAGCCCACGAGTCGCCAACGTCCTGACTTTC
TRBJ2-5	-	TRBV7-2	-	CASSLVLAETQYF	TGTGCCAGCAGCTTAGTACTCGCGGAGACCCAGTACTTC
TRBJ2-5	-	TRBV3-1	-	CASSHPLGGQETQYF	TGTGCCAGCAGCCATCCCCTAGGGGGACAAGAGACCCAGTACTTC
TRBJ2-6	TRBD1	TRBV9	-	CASSADRGARGANVLTF	TGTGCCAGCAGCGCAGACAGGGGTGCACGTGGGGCCAACGTCCTGACTTTC
TRBJ2-1	-	TRBV20-1	few	CSARVSGSTSYNEQFF	TGCAGTGCTAGAGTCTCCGGAAGCACCTCCTACAATGAGCAGTTCTTC
TRBJ2-7	-	TRBV12-3/TRBV12-4	many	CASSLEGHEQYF	TGTGCCAGCAGTTTGGAGGGACACGAGCAGTACTTC
TRBJ2-6	-	TRBV29-1	many	CSVVGDAGVLTF	TGCAGCGTTGTAGGGGACGCTGGCGTCCTGACTTTC
TRBJ2-3	TRBD2	TRBV20-1	many	CSARLAGTDTQYF	TGCAGTGCTAGACTAGCGGGCACAGATACGCAGTATTTT
TRBJ2-7	-	TRBV29-1	-	CSVEEEGGEQYF	TGCAGCGTTGAAGAGGAGGGGGGGGAGCAGTACTTC
TRBJ2-2	-	TRBV20-1	once	CSARDRLRGNTGELFF	TGCAGTGCTAGAGATCGACTACGCGGGAACACCGGGGAGCTGTTTTTT
TRBJ2-7	-	TRBV12-3/TRBV12-4	-	CASSLGQIYYEQYF	TGTGCCAGCAGTTTAGGACAGATTTACTACGAGCAGTACTTC
TRBJ2-7	TRBD1	TRBV6-2/TRBV6-3	-	CASSPMGQSYEQYF	TGTGCCAGCAGTCCAATGGGACAGAGCTACGAGCAGTACTTC
TRBJ2-4	-	TRBV29-1	many	CSVETDKNIQYF	TGCAGCGTTGAGACGGACAAAAACATTCAGTACTTC
TRBJ2-3	-	TRBV10-3	many	CAISDTDTQYF	TGTGCCATCAGTGACACAGATACGCAGTATTTT
TRBJ2-1	-	TRBV7-9	few	CASSSAQFF	TGTGCCAGCAGCTCGGCGCAGTTCTTC
TRBJ2-7	TRBD1	TRBV7-2	-	CASSSNRDSFYEQYF	TGTGCCAGCAGTTCGAACCGGGACAGTTTCTACGAGCAGTACTTC
TRBJ1-4	-	TRBV3-1	-	CASNHGQLDNEKLFF	TGTGCCAGCAACCACGGACAGCTAGATAATGAAAAACTGTTTTTT
TRBJ2-6	TRBD1	TRBV20-1	-	CSVPSGTGLSGANVLTF	TGCAGTGTACCCTCGGGGACAGGACTCTCTGGGGCCAACGTCCTGACTTTC
TRBJ2-7	TRBD1	TRBV10-3	few	CAISRRDSYEQYF	TGTGCCATCAGTAGAAGGGACAGCTACGAGCAGTACTTC